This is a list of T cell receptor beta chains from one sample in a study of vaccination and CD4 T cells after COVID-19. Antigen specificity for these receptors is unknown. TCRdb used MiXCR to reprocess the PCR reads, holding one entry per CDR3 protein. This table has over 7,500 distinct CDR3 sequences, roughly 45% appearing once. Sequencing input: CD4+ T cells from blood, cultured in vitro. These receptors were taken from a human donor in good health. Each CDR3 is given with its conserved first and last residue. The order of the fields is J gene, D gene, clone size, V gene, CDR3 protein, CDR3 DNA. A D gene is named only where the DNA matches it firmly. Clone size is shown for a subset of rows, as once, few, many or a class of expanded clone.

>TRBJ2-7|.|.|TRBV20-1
CSARAARSSYEQYF
TGCAGTGCTAGAGCGGCCAGGAGCTCCTACGAGCAGTACTTC
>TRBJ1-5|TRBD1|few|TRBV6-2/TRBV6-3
CASSYSDRGLSNQPQHF
TGTGCCAGCAGTTACTCGGACAGGGGGCTAAGCAATCAGCCCCAGCATTTT
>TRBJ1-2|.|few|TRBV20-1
CSVPGGGYGYTF
TGCAGTGTACCGGGAGGAGGCTATGGCTACACCTTC
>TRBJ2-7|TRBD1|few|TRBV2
CASSRDRLSSYEQYF
TGTGCCAGCAGTAGGGACAGGCTGAGCTCCTACGAGCAGTACTTC
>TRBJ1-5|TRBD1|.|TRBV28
CASRTGAGSNQPQHF
TGTGCCAGCAGGACAGGGGCGGGTAGCAATCAGCCCCAGCATTTT
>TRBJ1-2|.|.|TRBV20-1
CSASGRDSYGYTF
TGCAGTGCTAGTGGCCGGGATAGCTATGGCTACACCTTC
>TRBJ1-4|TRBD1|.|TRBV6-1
CASSRDRENEKLFF
TGTGCCAGCAGTCGGGACAGGGAGAATGAAAAACTGTTTTTT
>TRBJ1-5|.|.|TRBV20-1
CSATTGVNQPQHF
TGCAGTGCGACGACAGGAGTCAATCAGCCCCAGCATTTT
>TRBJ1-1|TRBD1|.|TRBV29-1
CSALTGMNTEAFF
TGCAGCGCTCTGACAGGGATGAACACTGAAGCTTTCTTT
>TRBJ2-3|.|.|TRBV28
CASRGSLTDTQYF
TGTGCCAGCAGGGGCAGCCTCACAGATACGCAGTATTTT